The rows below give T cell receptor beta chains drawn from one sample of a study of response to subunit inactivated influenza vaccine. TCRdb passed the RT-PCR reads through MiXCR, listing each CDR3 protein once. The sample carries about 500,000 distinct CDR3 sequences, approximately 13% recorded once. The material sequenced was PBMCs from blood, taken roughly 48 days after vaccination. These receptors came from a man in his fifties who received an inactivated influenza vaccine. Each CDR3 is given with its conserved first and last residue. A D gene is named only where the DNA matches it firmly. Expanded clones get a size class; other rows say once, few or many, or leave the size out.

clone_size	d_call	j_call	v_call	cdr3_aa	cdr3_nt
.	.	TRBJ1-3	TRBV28	CASSLQGVNSANTIYF	TGTGCCAGCAGTTTACAGGGAGTCAACTCGGCGAACACCATATATTTT
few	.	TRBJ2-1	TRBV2	CASSALGNGMGEQFF	TGTGCCAGCAGCGCATTGGGCAACGGGATGGGTGAGCAGTTCTTC
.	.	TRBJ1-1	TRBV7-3	CASSPDSGSTEAFF	TGTGCCAGCAGCCCGGACAGTGGGAGCACTGAAGCTTTCTTT
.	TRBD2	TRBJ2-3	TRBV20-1	CSAPGLAGADTQYF	TGCAGTGCTCCGGGTTTAGCGGGAGCAGATACGCAGTATTTT
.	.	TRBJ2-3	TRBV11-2	CASSFAVSRSDTQYF	TGTGCCAGCAGCTTTGCGGTTAGTAGGTCAGATACGCAGTATTTT
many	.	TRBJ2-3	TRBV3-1	CASSQGTASTDTQYF	TGTGCCAGCAGCCAAGGGACAGCTAGCACAGATACGCAGTATTTT
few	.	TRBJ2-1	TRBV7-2	CASSLVQGSSSYNEQFF	TGTGCCAGCAGCTTAGTGCAGGGGTCGAGCTCCTACAATGAGCAGTTCTTC
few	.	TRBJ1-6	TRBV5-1	CASARGRGGSFIDSYNSPLHF	TGCGCCAGCGCCCGAGGAAGGGGAGGCTCATTTATTGACTCCTATAATTCACCCCTCCACTTT
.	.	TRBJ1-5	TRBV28	CASSFNRSQPQHF	TGTGCCAGCAGTTTTAATCGCAGTCAGCCCCAGCATTTT
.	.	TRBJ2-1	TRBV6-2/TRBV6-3	CASSPRDSLNEQFF	TGTGCCAGCAGTCCGCGGGACTCCCTCAATGAGCAGTTCTTC
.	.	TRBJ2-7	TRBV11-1	CASSSTGTGDYEQYF	TGTGCCAGCAGCTCAACCGGGACGGGTGACTACGAGCAGTACTTC
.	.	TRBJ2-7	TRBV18	CASSTEERNEQYF	TGTGCCAGCTCAACAGAAGAGAGGAACGAGCAGTACTTC
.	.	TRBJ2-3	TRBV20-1	CSARDGVDTQYF	TGCAGTGCTAGAGATGGGGTAGATACGCAGTATTTT
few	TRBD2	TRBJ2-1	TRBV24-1	CATSDLQVAGRKNEQFF	TGTGCCACCAGTGATTTGCAGGTAGCGGGGAGGAAGAATGAGCAGTTCTTC
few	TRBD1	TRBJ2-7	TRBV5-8	CASSLAPGQGFHEQYF	TGTGCCAGCAGCTTGGCCCCGGGACAGGGGTTCCACGAGCAGTACTTC
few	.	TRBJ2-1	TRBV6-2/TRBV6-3	CASSYTGDHEQFF	TGTGCCAGCAGTTACACGGGAGATCATGAGCAGTTCTTC
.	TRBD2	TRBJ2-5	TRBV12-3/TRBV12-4	CASKPGTSGFQETQYF	TGTGCCAGCAAACCCGGGACTAGCGGATTCCAAGAGACCCAGTACTTC
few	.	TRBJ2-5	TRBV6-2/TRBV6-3	CASRRGQETQYF	TGTGCCAGCAGAAGGGGGCAAGAGACCCAGTACTTC
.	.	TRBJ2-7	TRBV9	CASSGLSSEQYF	TGTGCCAGCAGCGGACTGAGTTCCGAGCAGTACTTC
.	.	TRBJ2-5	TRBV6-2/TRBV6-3	CASSPTGAQETQYF	TGTGCCAGCAGTCCGACAGGAGCTCAAGAGACCCAGTACTTC
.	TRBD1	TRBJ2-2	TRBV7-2	CASSSGWGQVTGELFF	TGTGCCAGCAGCTCAGGGTGGGGACAGGTTACCGGGGAGCTGTTTTTT
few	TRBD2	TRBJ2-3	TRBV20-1	CSARDWTSGSSATQYF	TGCAGTGCTAGAGATTGGACTAGCGGGAGCTCGGCTACGCAGTATTTT
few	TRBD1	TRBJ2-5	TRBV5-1	CASSWNTGTGPGETQYF	TGCGCCAGCAGCTGGAATACCGGGACAGGGCCAGGAGAGACCCAGTACTTC
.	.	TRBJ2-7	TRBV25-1	CASSFAGLNEQYF	TGTGCCAGCAGTTTTGCGGGCTTGAACGAGCAGTACTTC
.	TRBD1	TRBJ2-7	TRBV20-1	CSARGDRGSYEQYF	TGCAGTGCTAGAGGGGACAGGGGATCCTACGAGCAGTACTTC
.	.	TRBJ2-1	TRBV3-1	CASSQTRGDEQFF	TGTGCCAGCAGCCAGACACGGGGCGATGAGCAGTTCTTC
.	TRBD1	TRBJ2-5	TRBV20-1	CSARVTGEETQYF	TGCAGTGCTAGGGTGACAGGGGAAGAGACCCAGTACTTC
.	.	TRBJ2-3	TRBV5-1	CASSEPGVNTQYF	TGCGCCAGCAGCGAACCGGGGGTTAATACGCAGTATTTT
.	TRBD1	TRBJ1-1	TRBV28	CASYYRGPAEAFF	TGTGCCAGCTATTACAGGGGGCCGGCTGAAGCTTTCTTT
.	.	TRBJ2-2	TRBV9	CASRLRGDSGELFF	TGTGCCAGCAGACTACGAGGGGATTCCGGGGAGCTGTTTTTT